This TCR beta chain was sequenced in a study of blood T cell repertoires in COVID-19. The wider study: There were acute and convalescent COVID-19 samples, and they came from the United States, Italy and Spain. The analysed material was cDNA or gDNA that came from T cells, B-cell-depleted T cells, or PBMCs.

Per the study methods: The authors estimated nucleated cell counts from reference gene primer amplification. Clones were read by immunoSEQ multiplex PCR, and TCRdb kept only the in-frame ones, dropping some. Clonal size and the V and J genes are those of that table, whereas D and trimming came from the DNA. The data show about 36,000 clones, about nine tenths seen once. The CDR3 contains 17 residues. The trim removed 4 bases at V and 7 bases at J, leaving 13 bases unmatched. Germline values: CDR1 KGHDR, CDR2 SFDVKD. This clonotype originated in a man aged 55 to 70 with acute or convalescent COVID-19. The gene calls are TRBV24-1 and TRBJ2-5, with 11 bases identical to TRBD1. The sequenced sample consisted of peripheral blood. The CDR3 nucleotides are TGTGCCACCAGTGACAACCGGGACAGGGGGGGATACGGGACCCAGTACTTC. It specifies CATSDNRDRGGYGTQYF.